Below, one T cell receptor beta chain is given with its context. The source of the sample is a study of shared T cell receptors in the human thymus. Measured with immunoSEQ multiplex PCR; TCRdb has only the in-frame clones, and not every one. Among over 450,000 clones listed, around three quarters were seen once. This CDR3 has 17 residues. Germline V CDR1 and CDR2: SGHRS, YFSETQ. After removal of 3 bases from V and 3 bases from J, the junction contained 10 bases not matched to a gene. In addition, the sample was reused for a study of human thymus T cells. That source reports: Healthy Finnish infants undergoing corrective surgery for congenital heart defects were the donors. Thymic tissue was derived from resections collected during corrective heart surgery. Related research described strongly overlapping thymic repertoires in unrelated people.

Sequencing was performed on thymocytes. The chain has TRBV5-1 and TRBJ2-3; 10 bases are a match to TRBD2. This clonotype was obtained from a boy in the first two years of life with a congenital heart defect. The CDR3 here is CASSYVEGSGRTDTQYF. CDR3 nucleotides: TGCGCCAGCAGCTACGTGGAGGGTAGCGGGAGGACAGATACGCAGTATTTT. The full variable domain, in which reference TRBV5-1 and TRBJ2-3 provide the parts outside the CDR3, is KAGVTQTPRYLIKTRGQQVTLSCSPISGHRSVSWYQQTPGQGLQFLFEYFSETQRNKGNFPGRFSGRQFSNSRSEMNVSTLELGDSALYLCASSYVEGSGRTDTQYFGPGTRLTVL.